Following are 25 T cell receptor beta chains from one sample sequenced in a study of blood T cell repertoires in COVID-19. Profiled with immunoSEQ multiplex PCR; TCRdb holds only in-frame clones, not every one. The repertoire has under 350,000 clones, more than 90% of them found once; the top ten carry around 2.5%. Sequencing used PBMCs or T cells enriched from blood (not recorded which). These receptors were obtained from a man aged 55 to 70 who had recovered from COVID-19.

V usage is TRBV12-3 or TRBV12-4 and J usage is TRBJ2-5; 9 nucleotides line up with TRBD2. After removal of 6 bases from V and 4 bases from J, the junction contained 3 bases not matched to a gene. There are 13 residues in the CDR3. The CDR3 loop is CASSPSGAETQYF. CDR3 nucleotide sequence: TGTGCCAGCAGCCCTAGCGGGGCAGAGACCCAGTACTTC.

The genes are TRBV5-1 and TRBJ2-6; 9 bases agree with TRBD1. Germline CDR1 SGHRS, CDR2 YFSETQ. V lost 0 bases and J lost 1; bases outside the gene matches: 5. The CDR3 runs to 18 residues. The DNA of the CDR3 is TGCGCCAGCAGCTTGGATGTACAGGGGGCGTCTGGGGCCAACGTCCTGACTTTC. It encodes CASSLDVQGASGANVLTF.

The V call is TRBV9, the J call TRBJ2-2, with 9 bases aligning to TRBD2. Germline CDR1 SGDLS, CDR2 YYNGEE. Unmatched junction bases numbered 4, after V lost 1 base and J lost 0 bases. The CDR3 covers 17 residues. This chain's CDR3 is CASSVSSGGANTGELFF. In DNA, the CDR3 is TGTGCCAGCAGCGTAAGTAGCGGGGGCGCGAACACCGGGGAGCTGTTTTTT.

The CDR3 sequence: CASSLHGTAKNYGYTF. CDR3 DNA sequence: TGTGCCAGCAGTCTCCACGGGACAGCCAAAAACTATGGCTACACCTTC. The chain carries TRBV27 and TRBJ1-2; TRBD1 aligns across 7 bases. This CDR3 is 16 amino acids long. V lost 5 bases and J lost 2; bases outside the gene matches: 11. Per germline, CDR1 MNHEY and CDR2 SMNVEV (reference sequence).

The chain recombines TRBV29-1 with TRBJ2-7; 9 nucleotides agree with TRBD1. After removal of 6 bases from V and 5 bases from J, the junction contained 14 bases not matched to a gene. CDR1 and CDR2 from the germline V gene are SQVTM and ANQGSEA. CDR3 length: 15 amino acids. For the CDR3, the DNA is TGCAGCGTGAGCCCTGGGACAGGGTTTTTCCACGAGCAGTACTTC. Encoded protein: CSVSPGTGFFHEQYF.

The chain carries TRBV19 and TRBJ2-7; 11 nucleotides agree with TRBD1. J was trimmed by 4 bases and V by 1 base; bases with no gene match: 3. CDR1 is LNHDA, CDR2 SQIVND, per germline (reference sequence). This CDR3 spans 15 amino acids. Written as DNA, the CDR3 is TGTGCCAGTAGTATAGCGGACAGGGGGCCGTACGAGCAGTACTTC. This gives the protein CASSIADRGPYEQYF.

The rearrangement uses TRBV9 and TRBJ2-2, with 9 bases fitting TRBD2. The V gene end was trimmed by 0 bases and the J gene end by 7 bases; junction bases not matched to a gene: 4. CDR1 SGDLS and CDR2 YYNGEE come from the germline V gene. The CDR3 totals 15 residues. CDR3 DNA: TGTGCCAGCAGCGTAGGTAGCGGGAGCAGCGGGGAGCTGTTTTTT. Residues: CASSVGSGSSGELFF.

The chain has TRBV4-1 and TRBJ2-1, with TRBD2 matching over 11 bases. The CDR3 totals 16 residues. The J segment lost 7 bases and the V segment lost 1 base, leaving 6 bases of the junction unmatched. Germline CDR1 MGHRA, CDR2 YSYEKL. In DNA form, the CDR3 reads TGCGCCAGCAGCCAAGTTAGCGGGAGGGCGATAAATGAGCAGTTCTTC. Amino acids: CASSQVSGRAINEQFF.

This clone was seen a single time. The CDR3 loop is CASSLDRATQYF. Written as DNA, the CDR3 is TGTGCCAGCTCACTTGACAGGGCGACCCAGTACTTC. The V and J genes are TRBV18 and TRBJ2-5; 7 nucleotides match TRBD1. The length of the CDR3 is 12 residues. V shed 4 bases, J shed 7 bases, and the junction held 3 bases outside the gene matches. Germline-derived CDR1 and CDR2 are KGHSH and LQKENI.

This chain connects TRBV10-3 to TRBJ1-1, with 7 nucleotides matching TRBD1. The junction had 12 bases not matched to a gene; V was cut back by 5 bases and J by 3 bases. Looked up from germline, CDR1 is ENHRY and CDR2 is SYGVKD. The CDR3 length is 16 residues. The CDR3 loop reads CAISRGQVKEDTEAFF. DNA of the CDR3: TGTGCCATCAGTAGAGGACAGGTGAAAGAGGACACTGAAGCTTTCTTT.

This chain uses TRBV11-2 with TRBJ2-1; 9 bases match TRBD1. Per germline, CDR1 SGHAT and CDR2 FQNNGV. The V and J ends lost 5 bases and 2 bases, in that order; junction bases with no gene match: 7. The CDR3 has 16 residues. The CDR3 sequence: CASSPTDRGTYNEQFF. The CDR3 DNA reads TGTGCCAGCAGCCCGACGGACAGGGGCACCTACAATGAGCAGTTCTTC. The variable domain in full, completed from reference TRBV11-2 and TRBJ2-1, reads EAGVAQSPRYKIIEKRQSVAFWCNPISGHATLYWYQQILGQGPKLLIQFQNNGVVDDSQLPKDRFSAERLKGVDSTLKIQPAKLEDSAVYLCASSPTDRGTYNEQFFGPGTRLTVL.

The V call is TRBV7-8, the J call TRBJ1-1, with a possible D match to TRBD1 (5 bases). Trimming stripped 2 bases from V and 0 bases from J, with 13 bases between. This CDR3 has 16 amino acids. Germline V gene lookup returns CDR1 SGHVS and CDR2 FQNEAQ. The CDR3 reads CASSLSQGNMNTEAFF. In DNA form, the CDR3 reads TGTGCCAGCAGCTTATCCCAGGGCAACATGAACACTGAAGCTTTCTTT.

The V gene is TRBV27, the J gene TRBJ2-5, with 10 bases matching TRBD1. The junction had 2 bases not matched to a gene; V was cut back by 6 bases and J by 1 base. There are 14 residues in the CDR3. Germline CDR1 reads MNHEY; CDR2 reads SMNVEV (reference sequence). CDR3 sequence: CASRRTGGQETQYF. Written as DNA, the CDR3 is TGTGCCAGCAGGCGGACAGGGGGCCAAGAGACCCAGTACTTC.

V and J are TRBV11-3 and TRBJ2-5; no clear D. Germline loops: CDR1 SGHNT, CDR2 YENEEA. The CDR3 is 11 amino acids. Trimming shortened V by 9 bases and J by 2 bases, and 7 bases separated the two germline ends. The CDR3 DNA follows: TGTGCCAGTCGGTGGCAAGAGACCCAGTACTTC. It specifies CASRWQETQYF.

The gene calls are TRBV19 and TRBJ2-4; 7 bases agree with TRBD2. V lost 5 bases to trimming and J lost 0 bases; unmatched junction nucleotides: 10. Germline V gene lookup returns CDR1 LNHDA and CDR2 SQIVND (reference sequence). The CDR3 consists of 17 residues. In DNA form, the CDR3 reads TGTGCCAGTAGTGGGGAGGCTAGCGGACTAGCCAAAAACATTCAGTACTTC. It encodes CASSGEASGLAKNIQYF.

This chain uses TRBV2 with TRBJ2-7; weak D call: TRBD1 (6 bases). Germline lookup yields CDR1 SNHLY and CDR2 FYNNEI. The CDR3 totals 12 residues. V dropped 6 bases and J dropped 3 bases, with 9 bases sitting between them. The CDR3 DNA reads as TGTGCCAGCAGGATGGACAGCTACGAGCAGTACTTC. Translated: CASRMDSYEQYF. The full variable domain, in which reference TRBV2 and TRBJ2-7 provide the parts outside the CDR3, is EPEVTQTPSHQVTQMGQEVILRCVPISNHLYFYWYRQILGQKVEFLVSFYNNEISEKSEIFDDQFSVERPDGSNFTLKIRSTKLEDSAMYFCASRMDSYEQYFGPGTRLTVT.

This clone was counted once. The chain joins TRBV11-2 to TRBJ1-3; TRBD1 is a possible D gene (5 bases). CDR1 SGHAT and CDR2 FQNNGV come from the germline V gene. With 5 bases removed from V and 0 bases from J, the gap between germline ends came to 11 bases. There are 15 residues in the CDR3. The CDR3 sequence: CASSHRPVSGNTIYF. CDR3 DNA: TGTGCCAGCAGCCACAGGCCCGTCTCTGGAAACACCATATATTTT.

The rearrangement uses TRBV6-5 and TRBJ1-1; D gene ambiguous. From germline, CDR1 is MNHEY and CDR2 SVGAGI. V was cut by 6 bases and J by 1 base, with 12 bases left in between. The CDR3 contains 14 residues. The CDR3 sequence is CASRPRRANTEAFF. The CDR3 DNA is TGTGCCAGCAGGCCGCGGCGGGCGAACACTGAAGCTTTCTTT.

V usage is TRBV11-2 and J usage is TRBJ2-7; D is uncertain. Germline-derived CDR1 and CDR2 are SGHAT and FQNNGV. The V gene lost 1 base and the J gene lost 4 bases, with 8 bases spanning the gap. The CDR3 sequence is 13 residues long. CDR3 sequence: CASSLAHYYEQYF. The CDR3 DNA is TGTGCCAGCAGCTTAGCACATTATTACGAGCAGTACTTC.

This clone was observed a single time. The V and J genes are TRBV28 and TRBJ2-7, with 14 nucleotides matching TRBD2. CDR1 and CDR2 (germline): MDHEN, SYDVKM. This CDR3 spans 14 amino acids. V dropped 6 bases and J dropped 4; count of bases not matched to a gene: 2. The CDR3 coding sequence is TGTGCCAGCAGAAGACTAGCGGGAGGGTACGAGCAGTACTTC. This translates into CASRRLAGGYEQYF.

The V and J genes are TRBV9 and TRBJ1-4; tentatively, D is TRBD1 (6 bases). Trimming removed 4 bases at V and 3 bases at J, with 16 bases between. Germline V lookup: CDR1 SGDLS, CDR2 YYNGEE. The CDR3 sequence is 16 residues long. The CDR3 here is CASSPQPDRSNEKLFF. CDR3 DNA: TGTGCCAGCAGCCCCCAACCCGACAGGTCTAATGAAAAACTGTTTTTT.

The chain joins TRBV5-1 to TRBJ2-7; 10 bases align to TRBD2. Germline CDR1 and CDR2: SGHRS and YFSETQ. This CDR3 has 15 amino acids. V lost 5 bases to trimming and J lost 4 bases; unmatched junction nucleotides: 9. CDR3 in amino acids: CASSPPTSGSYEQYF. As DNA, the CDR3 is TGCGCCAGCAGTCCCCCGACTAGCGGGTCTTACGAGCAGTACTTC.

The genes are TRBV6-6 and TRBJ2-1; a weak D match, TRBD1 (6 bases). This CDR3 comprises 16 residues. V lost 4 bases, J lost 4 bases, and 17 bases lay in between. CDR1 and CDR2 (germline): MNHNY, SVGAGI (reference sequence). The CDR3 DNA sequence: TGTGCCAGCAGTTTGAAAGGACAGCCAAAATACAATGAGCAGTTCTTC. Its protein product is CASSLKGQPKYNEQFF.

The V gene is TRBV6-5, the J gene TRBJ1-1; the match to TRBD1 covers 8 bases. This CDR3 contains 14 residues. CDR1 MNHEY and CDR2 SVGAGI come from the germline V gene. The ends lost 10 bases at V and 7 bases at J; junction bases unmatched: 14. CDR3 sequence reads: CATRGRGAPGEAFF. The CDR3 DNA follows: TGTGCCACCAGGGGGCGGGGGGCGCCTGGTGAAGCTTTCTTT.

The CDR3 sequence: CASSLSGTGIDTQYF. In DNA form, the CDR3 reads TGTGCCAGCAGTCTCTCCGGGACAGGGATCGATACGCAGTATTTT. The V and J genes are TRBV6-2 or TRBV6-3 and TRBJ2-3; 9 nucleotides line up with TRBD1. The germline V gene has CDR1 MNHEY and CDR2 SVGEGT. This CDR3 region has 15 residues. J gave up 6 bases and V 5 bases, and 9 bases lay outside the gene matches.